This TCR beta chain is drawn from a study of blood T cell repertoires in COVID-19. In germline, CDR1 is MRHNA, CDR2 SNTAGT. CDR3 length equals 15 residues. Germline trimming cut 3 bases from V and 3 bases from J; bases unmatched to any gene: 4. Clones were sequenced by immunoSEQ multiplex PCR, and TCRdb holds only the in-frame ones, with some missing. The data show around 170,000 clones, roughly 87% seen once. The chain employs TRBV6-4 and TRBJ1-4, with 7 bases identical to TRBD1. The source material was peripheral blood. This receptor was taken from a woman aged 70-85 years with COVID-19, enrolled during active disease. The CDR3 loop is CASSEKTGANEKLFF. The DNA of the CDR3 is TGTGCCAGCAGTGAGAAAACAGGGGCTAATGAAAAACTGTTTTTT.